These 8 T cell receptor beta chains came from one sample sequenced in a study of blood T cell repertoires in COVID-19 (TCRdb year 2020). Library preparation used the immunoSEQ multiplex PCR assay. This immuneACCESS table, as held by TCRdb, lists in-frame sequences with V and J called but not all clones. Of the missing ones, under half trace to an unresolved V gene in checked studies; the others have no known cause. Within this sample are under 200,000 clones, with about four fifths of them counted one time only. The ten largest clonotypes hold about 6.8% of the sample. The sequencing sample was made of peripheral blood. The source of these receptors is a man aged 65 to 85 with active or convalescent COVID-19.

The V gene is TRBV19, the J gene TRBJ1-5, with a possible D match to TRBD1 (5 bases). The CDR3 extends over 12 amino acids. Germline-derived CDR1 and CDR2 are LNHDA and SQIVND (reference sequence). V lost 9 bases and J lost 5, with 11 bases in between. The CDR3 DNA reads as TGTGCCAGCCAGACAGTCTATCAGCCCCAGCATTTT. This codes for CASQTVYQPQHF.

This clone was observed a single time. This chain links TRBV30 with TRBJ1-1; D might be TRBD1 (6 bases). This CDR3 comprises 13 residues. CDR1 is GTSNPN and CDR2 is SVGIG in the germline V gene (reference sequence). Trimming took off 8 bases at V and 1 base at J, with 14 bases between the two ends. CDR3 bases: TGTGCCCGCAAAACACAGGGGAACACTGAAGCTTTCTTT. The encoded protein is CARKTQGNTEAFF.

CDR3 nucleotides: TGTGCCAGTACCAGGACAAGCGGAAACACCATATATTTT. As protein: CASTRTSGNTIYF. The chain couples TRBV19 to TRBJ1-3; TRBD1 might be the D (5 bases). V gave up 7 bases and J gave up 4 bases, with 11 bases separating them. The CDR3 contains 13 residues. Germline CDR1 reads LNHDA; CDR2 reads SQIVND (reference sequence).

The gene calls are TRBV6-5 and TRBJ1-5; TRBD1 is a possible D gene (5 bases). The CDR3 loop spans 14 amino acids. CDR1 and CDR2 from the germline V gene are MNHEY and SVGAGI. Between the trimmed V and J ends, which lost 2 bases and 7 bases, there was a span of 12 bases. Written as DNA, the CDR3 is TGTGCCAGCAGTTACGACAGATATGACCAGCCCCAGCATTTT. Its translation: CASSYDRYDQPQHF.

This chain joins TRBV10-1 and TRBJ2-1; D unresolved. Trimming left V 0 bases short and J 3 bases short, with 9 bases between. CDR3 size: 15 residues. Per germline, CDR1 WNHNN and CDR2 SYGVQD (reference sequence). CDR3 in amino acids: CASSESESIYNEQFF. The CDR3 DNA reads TGCGCCAGCAGTGAGTCTGAGTCGATCTACAATGAGCAGTTCTTC.

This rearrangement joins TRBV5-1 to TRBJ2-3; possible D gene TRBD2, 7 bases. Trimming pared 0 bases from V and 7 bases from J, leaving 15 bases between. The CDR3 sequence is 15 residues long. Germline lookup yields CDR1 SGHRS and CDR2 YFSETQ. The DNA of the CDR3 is TGCGCCAGCAGCTTGGCCCGGGGGGCGGGGAATACGCAGTATTTT. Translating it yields CASSLARGAGNTQYF.

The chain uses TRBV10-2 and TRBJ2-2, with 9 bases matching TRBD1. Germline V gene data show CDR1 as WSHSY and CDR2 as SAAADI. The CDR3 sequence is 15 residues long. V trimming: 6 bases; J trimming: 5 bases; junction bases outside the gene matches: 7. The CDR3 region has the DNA TGCGCCAGCAGCGGCACAGGGGGCGCAACCGGGGAGCTGTTTTTT. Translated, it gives CASSGTGGATGELFF.

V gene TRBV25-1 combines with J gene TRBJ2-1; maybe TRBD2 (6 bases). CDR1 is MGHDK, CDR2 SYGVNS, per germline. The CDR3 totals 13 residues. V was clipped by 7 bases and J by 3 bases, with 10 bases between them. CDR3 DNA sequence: TGTGCCAGCACCATCGGGGGCTACAATGAGCAGTTCTTC. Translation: CASTIGGYNEQFF.